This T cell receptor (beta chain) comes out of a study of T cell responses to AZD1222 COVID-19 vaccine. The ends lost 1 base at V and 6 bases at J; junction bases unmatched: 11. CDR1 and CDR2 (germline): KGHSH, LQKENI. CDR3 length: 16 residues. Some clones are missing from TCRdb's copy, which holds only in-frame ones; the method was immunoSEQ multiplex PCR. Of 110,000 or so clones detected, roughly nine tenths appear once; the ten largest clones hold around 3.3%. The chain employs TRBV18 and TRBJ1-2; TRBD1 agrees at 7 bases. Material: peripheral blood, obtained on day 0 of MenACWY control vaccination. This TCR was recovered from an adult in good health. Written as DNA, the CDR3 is TGTGCCAGCTCACCACTTCGGGACAGCTTCTCGAATGGCTACACCTTC. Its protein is CASSPLRDSFSNGYTF.